This TCR beta chain was identified during a study of identical twins. Findings and limits, study-wide: Modelling underestimated the level of out-of-frame TCR alpha sharing observed in monozygotic twins.

TCRdb fed the 5' RACE reads into MiXCR, producing one record per CDR3 protein. The data show some 560,000 distinct CDR3 sequences, 9.6% seen once. Ten or more counts support this clonotype. As yet, its antigen is unknown. This CDR3 region has 18 residues. V dropped 0 bases and J dropped 0; count of bases not matched to a gene: 5. Germline V gives CDR1 SGHRS, CDR2 YFSETQ. The sample was also linked to a second study, of yellow fever vaccine responses in identical twins.

Material for sequencing was PBMCs. The chain uses TRBV5-1 and TRBJ2-2; 10 positions match TRBD2. The TCR was taken from a woman aged 18-29 years in good health. The CDR3 protein is CASSLVPSGSANTGELFF. The CDR3 DNA is TGCGCCAGCAGCTTGGTGCCTAGCGGGAGCGCGAACACCGGGGAGCTGTTTTTT.